This TCR beta chain was captured by sequencing in a study of CD8+ T cells in alopecia areata. RNA was extracted and reverse transcribed into cDNA as the sequencing template. Sequencing used immunoSEQ multiplex PCR; TCRdb keeps in-frame clones, though not all of them. The data show around 190,000 clones, with roughly 60% seen just once and 1.3% held by the top ten. The CDR3 totals 14 residues. Trimming took off 4 bases at V and 4 bases at J, with 13 bases between the two ends. Germline CDR1 is MNHNS and CDR2 is SASEGT. The sample's treatment: oral pan-JAK inhibitor, 5-10 mg twice daily. The specimen was CD4+ T cells sorted from blood, collected between weeks 47 and 50, from a patient treated with tofacitinib. The chain is built from TRBV6-1 and TRBJ1-2, with a weak D call TRBD1 (6 bases). This sequence originates from a human donor with alopecia areata. Here the CDR3 DNA reads TGTGCCAGCAGTGGAGACAGGAGTAGCTATGGCTACACCTTC. Translating gives CASSGDRSSYGYTF.